The rows below give T cell receptor beta chains drawn from one sample of a study of long-term antiretroviral therapy in people with HIV. Using immunoSEQ multiplex PCR, the repertoire was profiled, and TCRdb retains in-frame clones only, with some absent. The sample has some 40,000 clones, 94% seen once. The sample in question was unsorted PBMCs, obtained 9.2 years after starting antiretroviral therapy. Receptors originate from a man aged 30-40 years with HIV. Each CDR3 is given with its conserved first and last residue. The D gene is left open where the match is weak. A clone size is listed for some rows: how often the clone was seen (once, few, many), or a class if it is expanded.

J: TRBJ2-1
V: TRBV4-1
size: NA
D: NA
CDR3: CASSPYSGSYNEQFF
DNA: TGCGCCAGCTCGCCCTACAGCGGATCCTACAATGAGCAGTTCTTC

J: TRBJ2-2
V: TRBV6-1
size: once
D: NA
CDR3: CASSGQTGGSVGELFF
DNA: TGTGCCAGCAGTGGCCAGACAGGCGGAAGTGTCGGGGAGCTGTTTTTT

J: TRBJ1-2
V: TRBV4-1
size: NA
D: TRBD1
CDR3: CASAKTGVYGYTF
DNA: TGCGCCAGCGCGAAGACAGGGGTCTATGGCTACACCTTC

J: TRBJ2-1
V: TRBV6-4
size: NA
D: TRBD2
CDR3: CASSDGTSGEDEQFF
DNA: TGTGCCAGCAGTGACGGGACTAGCGGGGAAGATGAGCAGTTCTTC

J: TRBJ1-6
V: TRBV5-5
size: NA
D: NA
CDR3: CASSFSEDESSYNSPLHF
DNA: TGTGCCAGCAGCTTTTCGGAGGATGAGAGCTCCTATAATTCACCCCTCCACTTT

J: TRBJ2-5
V: TRBV9
size: NA
D: NA
CDR3: CASSVGTRIEETQYF
DNA: TGTGCCAGCAGCGTAGGAACCAGAATTGAAGAGACCCAGTACTTC

J: TRBJ1-1
V: TRBV4-1
size: NA
D: NA
CDR3: CASSQARGTEAFF
DNA: TGCGCCAGCAGCCAAGCCCGAGGGACTGAAGCTTTCTTT

J: TRBJ2-2
V: TRBV4-1
size: NA
D: TRBD2
CDR3: CASSPRGGGLFTGELFF
DNA: TGCGCCAGCAGCCCTCGGGGCGGGGGGCTTTTCACCGGGGAGCTGTTTTTT

J: TRBJ1-1
V: TRBV7-2
size: NA
D: TRBD1
CDR3: CASSLGYGTGAEAFF
DNA: TGTGCCAGCAGCTTAGGCTACGGGACAGGGGCTGAAGCTTTCTTT

J: TRBJ2-1
V: TRBV6-1
size: NA
D: NA
CDR3: CASDSRGLVYNEQFF
DNA: TGTGCCAGCGATTCACGGGGGCTGGTCTACAATGAGCAGTTCTTC

J: TRBJ1-1
V: TRBV28
size: NA
D: NA
CDR3: CAYGSGPEAFF
DNA: TGTGCCTACGGGAGTGGGCCTGAAGCTTTCTTT

J: TRBJ1-5
V: TRBV5-8
size: NA
D: NA
CDR3: CASSFRVGRDQPQHF
DNA: TGTGCCAGCAGCTTTAGGGTAGGACGGGATCAGCCCCAGCATTTT

J: TRBJ2-6
V: TRBV13
size: NA
D: NA
CDR3: CASSFPIGGANVLTF
DNA: TGTGCCAGCAGCTTTCCGATTGGCGGGGCCAACGTCCTGACTTTC

J: TRBJ2-1
V: TRBV27
size: NA
D: NA
CDR3: CASSLSLPVVNEQFF
DNA: TGTGCCAGCAGTTTGTCCCTACCCGTAGTGAATGAGCAGTTCTTC

J: TRBJ1-1
V: TRBV2
size: NA
D: NA
CDR3: CASSNRVRDTEAFF
DNA: TGTGCCAGCAGCAACAGGGTAAGAGACACTGAAGCTTTCTTT

J: TRBJ1-3
V: TRBV7-9
size: NA
D: TRBD1
CDR3: CASTQDRGPGNTIYF
DNA: TGTGCCAGTACCCAGGACAGGGGACCTGGAAACACCATATATTTT

J: TRBJ1-1
V: TRBV7-9
size: NA
D: NA
CDR3: CASSLKVNTEAFF
DNA: TGTGCCAGCAGCCTCAAGGTGAACACTGAAGCTTTCTTT

J: TRBJ1-4
V: TRBV6-6
size: NA
D: NA
CDR3: CASSIGGRTNEKLFF
DNA: TGTGCCAGCAGTATAGGGGGACGGACTAATGAAAAACTGTTTTTT

J: TRBJ2-7
V: TRBV9
size: NA
D: TRBD1
CDR3: CASSPRGQNYEQYF
DNA: TGTGCCAGCAGCCCTAGGGGGCAGAACTACGAGCAGTACTTC

J: TRBJ1-3
V: TRBV6-1
size: NA
D: NA
CDR3: CASSAWDNSGNTIYF
DNA: TGTGCCAGCAGTGCTTGGGACAACTCTGGAAACACCATATATTTT

J: TRBJ1-3
V: TRBV6-5
size: NA
D: NA
CDR3: CASRPGGSGNTIYF
DNA: TGTGCCAGCAGGCCCGGGGGATCTGGAAACACCATATATTTT

J: TRBJ1-2
V: TRBV4-2
size: NA
D: TRBD1
CDR3: CASSQDSTGVDFGGYTF
DNA: TGTGCCAGCAGCCAAGATTCGACAGGGGTTGATTTTGGTGGCTACACCTTC

J: TRBJ2-5
V: TRBV6-1
size: NA
D: NA
CDR3: CASSEGRGTQYF
DNA: TGTGCCAGCAGCGAGGGCCGAGGGACCCAGTACTTC

J: TRBJ2-1
V: TRBV5-8
size: once
D: TRBD1
CDR3: CASSPRDRVYNEQFF
DNA: TGTGCCAGCAGCCCCCGGGACAGGGTCTACAATGAGCAGTTCTTC

J: TRBJ1-6
V: TRBV6-1
size: few
D: NA
CDR3: CASSEDSDNSPLHF
DNA: TGTGCCAGCAGTGAGGACAGTGACAATTCACCCCTCCACTTT

J: TRBJ1-1
V: TRBV6-5
size: once
D: NA
CDR3: CASSYGGPDSTEAFF
DNA: TGTGCCAGCAGTTACGGGGGTCCCGATAGCACTGAAGCTTTCTTT

J: TRBJ2-3
V: TRBV6-4
size: NA
D: TRBD1
CDR3: CASSDSGTGSTDTQYF
DNA: TGTGCCAGCAGTGACTCCGGGACAGGTAGCACAGATACGCAGTATTTT

J: TRBJ1-2
V: TRBV6-1
size: NA
D: NA
CDR3: CASSDYGINYGYTF
DNA: TGTGCCAGCAGTGATTACGGGATTAACTATGGCTACACCTTC

J: TRBJ1-5
V: TRBV6-5
size: NA
D: NA
CDR3: CASSSGTYEPQHF
DNA: TGTGCCAGCAGCTCCGGGACCTACGAGCCCCAGCATTTT

J: TRBJ1-6
V: TRBV2
size: NA
D: TRBD1
CDR3: CASTPGEGATPLHF
DNA: TGTGCCAGCACACCCGGCGAGGGGGCGACACCCCTCCACTTT

J: TRBJ2-5
V: TRBV5-1
size: NA
D: NA
CDR3: CASGPGPGETQYF
DNA: TGCGCCAGCGGCCCTGGCCCAGGGGAGACCCAGTACTTC

J: TRBJ1-2
V: TRBV7-2
size: once
D: NA
CDR3: CASSPRDGNYGYTF
DNA: TGTGCCAGCAGCCCCCGGGACGGGAACTATGGCTACACCTTC

J: TRBJ2-3
V: TRBV7-3
size: NA
D: NA
CDR3: CASSRRSPSTDTQYF
DNA: TGTGCCAGCAGCCGCAGGTCCCCTAGCACAGATACGCAGTATTTT

J: TRBJ2-7
V: TRBV28
size: NA
D: NA
CDR3: CASSLRYEQYF
DNA: TGTGCCAGCAGTTTACGTTACGAGCAGTACTTC

J: TRBJ1-2
V: TRBV11-2
size: NA
D: TRBD1
CDR3: CASSSNWDRGYGYTF
DNA: TGTGCCAGCAGCTCGAACTGGGACAGGGGGTATGGCTACACCTTC

J: TRBJ1-4
V: TRBV5-1
size: once
D: NA
CDR3: CASSFSQGATNEKLFF
DNA: TGCGCCAGCAGCTTTTCCCAGGGTGCAACTAATGAAAAACTGTTTTTT

J: TRBJ2-5
V: TRBV5-1
size: NA
D: NA
CDR3: CASSLADTRNGETQYF
DNA: TGCGCCAGCAGCTTGGCTGACACCCGAAACGGGGAGACCCAGTACTTC

J: TRBJ2-1
V: TRBV11-3
size: NA
D: TRBD1
CDR3: CASSWTGDNEQFF
DNA: TGTGCCAGCAGCTGGACAGGGGACAATGAGCAGTTCTTC

J: TRBJ1-5
V: TRBV2
size: NA
D: NA
CDR3: CASSDPPMPQHF
DNA: TGTGCCAGCAGTGACCCCCCGATGCCCCAGCATTTT

J: TRBJ2-2
V: TRBV7-8
size: once
D: NA
CDR3: CASSYAYGELFF
DNA: TGTGCCAGCAGCTATGCCTACGGGGAGCTGTTTTTT

J: TRBJ1-1
V: TRBV7-3
size: NA
D: NA
CDR3: CASGTEGSPTEAFF
DNA: TGTGCCAGCGGAACCGAGGGCTCGCCCACTGAAGCTTTCTTT

J: TRBJ2-1
V: TRBV6-4
size: NA
D: NA
CDR3: CASSEDSGSYNEQFF
DNA: TGTGCCAGCAGTGAAGATTCTGGCTCCTACAATGAGCAGTTCTTC

J: TRBJ2-4
V: TRBV2
size: NA
D: TRBD1
CDR3: CASRPRQGVAKNIQYF
DNA: TGTGCCAGCAGACCAAGACAGGGCGTAGCCAAAAACATTCAGTACTTC

J: TRBJ1-1
V: TRBV7-9
size: once
D: NA
CDR3: CASSSIRRGEAFF
DNA: TGTGCCAGCAGCTCAATCCGACGGGGTGAAGCTTTCTTT

J: TRBJ2-6
V: TRBV15
size: NA
D: NA
CDR3: CATSSYQGTGANVLTF
DNA: TGTGCCACCAGCAGTTACCAGGGAACTGGGGCCAACGTCCTGACTTTC

J: TRBJ2-5
V: TRBV6-5
size: NA
D: NA
CDR3: CASSYGSGIQETQYF
DNA: TGTGCCAGCAGTTACGGTTCAGGGATCCAAGAGACCCAGTACTTC